These T cell receptor beta chains were read from a single sample in a study of OX40 agonist ivuxolimab in advanced cancers. Sequencing used immunoSEQ multiplex PCR; TCRdb keeps in-frame clones, though not all of them. The sample records under 90,000 clones, around nine tenths being singletons. The source material was CD4+ or CD8+ T cells sorted from blood, sampled in a trial of the OX40 agonist ivuxolimab. The receptors come from an adult with an advanced solid tumor such as melanoma, head and neck, liver or kidney cancer. The CDR3 runs from the conserved cysteine through the conserved F or W. The D gene is left open where the match is weak. Clone size is stated in some rows and not others, as once, few, many or a class when expanded.

j_call v_call d_call clone_size cdr3_nt cdr3_aa
TRBJ1-4 TRBV27 . . TGTGCCAGCAGTTTATCGGTCACGTCCGCAACTAATGAAAAACTGTTTTTT CASSLSVTSATNEKLFF
TRBJ1-2 TRBV4-1 . . TGCGCCAGCAGCCAAGACCCGGGTTGGGATGGCTACACCTTC CASSQDPGWDGYTF
TRBJ2-2 TRBV27 . . TGTGCCAGCAGTCCCTTTGTGGGTTGGGGGGAGCGCACTCACGGGGAGCTGTTTTTT CASSPFVGWGERTHGELFF
TRBJ2-1 TRBV27 TRBD2 . TGTGCCAGCAGTTCCCGTTTAGCGGGCTCCTACAATGAGCAGTTCTTC CASSSRLAGSYNEQFF
TRBJ2-7 TRBV28 . . TGTGCCAGCAGCGCCGGGCCCTTGGACCAATACGAGCAGTACTTC CASSAGPLDQYEQYF
TRBJ2-2 TRBV7-9 TRBD2 . TGTGCCAGCAGCCCTAGCCCGGGGGGGGCCGGGGAGCTGTTTTTT CASSPSPGGAGELFF
TRBJ2-5 TRBV5-6 . . TGTGCCAGCAGAGTGGCAAAAGAGACCCAGTACTTC CASRVAKETQYF
TRBJ1-5 TRBV19 . . TGTGCCAGTAGTATAGCAACAGGACGTCAGCCCCAGCATTTT CASSIATGRQPQHF
TRBJ2-2 TRBV5-5 TRBD1 once TGTGCCAGCAGCTTGGGGGACAGGGCGAACACCGGGGAGCTGTTTTTT CASSLGDRANTGELFF
TRBJ2-3 TRBV9 . . TGTGCCAGCAGCTTAAGGGCGGAGGGTGGCCGCGGTACGCAGTATTTT CASSLRAEGGRGTQYF
TRBJ1-3 TRBV7-8 . . TGTGCCAGCAGCTTCCGGTCCGGGCCCTTATATTTT CASSFRSGPLYF
TRBJ2-1 TRBV7-9 TRBD1 . TGTGCCAGCACCGAGACAGGGGACGAGCAGTTCTTC CASTETGDEQFF
TRBJ2-7 TRBV15 . . TGTGCCGCCAGCAGAGGTCTCCCTCGCGACGAGCAGTACTTC CAASRGLPRDEQYF
TRBJ1-2 TRBV7-2 . once TGTGCCAGCAGCTTAGCGCCTGGGGGATTGGACTATGGCTACACCTTC CASSLAPGGLDYGYTF
TRBJ2-5 TRBV7-3 TRBD2 . TGTGCCAGCAGCTTAATAGCGGGTGGCCAAGAGACCCAGTACTTC CASSLIAGGQETQYF
TRBJ2-3 TRBV7-9 . . TGTGCCAGCAGCGCGGCTAGCACAGATACGCAGTATTTT CASSAASTDTQYF
TRBJ2-7 TRBV7-8 . . TGTGCCAGCAGCCAGGGACTCCAATACTACGAGCAGTACTTC CASSQGLQYYEQYF
TRBJ1-3 TRBV6-5 . . TGTGCCAGCAGTACGGCCTCTGGAAACACCATATATTTT CASSTASGNTIYF
TRBJ2-5 TRBV7-2 . . TGTGCCAGCAGCTTTTCCCAAGAGACCCAGTACTTC CASSFSQETQYF
TRBJ2-3 TRBV28 TRBD2 . TGTGCCAGTAACCTACGGACTAGCGGGAGCGATACGCAGTATTTT CASNLRTSGSDTQYF
TRBJ2-3 TRBV7-2 . . TGTGCCAGCAGCTTAGCCCACCGTGCAGATACGCAGTATTTT CASSLAHRADTQYF
TRBJ1-5 TRBV27 . . TGTGCCAGCAGTGGGGGGGACGGCCGGGGCAATCAGCCCCAGCATTTT CASSGGDGRGNQPQHF
TRBJ2-7 TRBV5-4 TRBD2 . TGTGCCAGCGGATCAAGACTAGCGGGAGACGAGCAGTACTTC CASGSRLAGDEQYF
TRBJ2-5 TRBV5-6 . . TGTGCCAGCAGCCGCCAGGGGTGGGAGGAGACCCAGTACTTC CASSRQGWEETQYF
TRBJ1-1 TRBV5-1 . . TGCGCCAGCAGTAAACTTGGGGACACTGAAGCTTTCTTT CASSKLGDTEAFF
TRBJ2-7 TRBV5-4 TRBD2 . TGTGCCAGCCGAGAGGGGCTAGCGGGAGCTTACGAGCAGTACTTC CASREGLAGAYEQYF
TRBJ1-1 TRBV19 . . TGTGCCAGTAGTATCCCCGGACGGAGCGCCACTGAAGCTTTCTTT CASSIPGRSATEAFF
TRBJ1-6 TRBV4-2 . . TGTGCCAGCAGCCAAGATTATGTCCAGGTAGCTTCACCCCTCCACTTT CASSQDYVQVASPLHF
TRBJ1-1 TRBV14 TRBD1 once TGTGCCAGCAGCCGGACAGGGATGAAGGGCACTGAAGCTTTCTTT CASSRTGMKGTEAFF
TRBJ1-5 TRBV4-2 . . TGTGCCAGCAGCCTCGGGGGCGACAGTAAACAGCCCCAGCATTTT CASSLGGDSKQPQHF
TRBJ2-7 TRBV28 TRBD2 . TGTGCCAGCAGTTCCCCTATACTAGCGGGAGCCAACGAGCAGTACTTC CASSSPILAGANEQYF